The 8 T cell receptor beta chains given below trace back to one sample, sequenced in a study of T cells after yellow fever vaccination. MiXCR, run by TCRdb on the 5' RACE reads, gives a single entry per CDR3 protein. The profile covers 50,000 to 60,000 distinct CDR3 sequences, with 5% to 6.5% appearing a single time and 30% to 35% taken by the ten largest. Here the sequenced sample was PBMCs, either bulk or a sorted T-cell subset (CD4+, CD8+, memory, or dextramer-sorted; not recorded which), taken on the day of the yellow fever booster vaccination. Source of these receptors: a man younger than 35 who received the YFV17D yellow fever vaccine.

This clonotype was counted only a few times. DNA for the CDR3: TGTGCCAGCAGTCCTCTATATAGCAATCAGCCCCAGCATTTT. Translated: CASSPLYSNQPQHF. The chain has TRBV6-5 and TRBJ1-5; D not certain. The ends were cut back, 5 bases at V and 0 bases at J, with 8 bases in the middle. Germline V gene data show CDR1 as MNHEY and CDR2 as SVGAGI. This CDR3 comprises 14 residues.

This clonotype was detected many times. This sequence joins TRBV7-6 and TRBJ2-7; 8 nucleotides agree with TRBD2. The germline gives CDR1 SGHVS, CDR2 FNYEAQ. This CDR3 spans 14 amino acids. With 5 bases clipped from V and 3 bases from J, the junction kept 6 bases outside the gene matches. The CDR3 DNA reads TGTGCCAGCAGCCCAGCCGCGGGGGGCTACGAGCAGTACGTC. It codes for CASSPAAGGYEQYV.

This clonotype was detected many times. For the CDR3, the DNA is TGTGCCAGCAGTTTAGCGTTATTCTCGTACACCTTC. Translation: CASSLALFSYTF. The chain joins TRBV12-3 or TRBV12-4 to TRBJ1-2; D is uncertain. The CDR3 length is 12 residues. V was shortened by 0 bases and J by 11 bases, with 10 bases between the two germline ends.

This clonotype occurred a few times. The chain links TRBV4-1 to TRBJ1-5, with 10 nucleotides matching TRBD1. The germline V gene has CDR1 MGHRA and CDR2 YSYEKL. Losses at the gene ends were 3 bases for V and 6 bases for J; bases not matched to a gene: 5. CDR3 length: 15 amino acids. The CDR3 sequence: CASSQRQGAVQPQHF. The CDR3, as DNA: TGCGCCAGCAGCCAGAGACAGGGGGCGGTTCAGCCCCAGCATTTT.

With respect to this clonotype: This may stem from a read error, because a much larger clone lies one nucleotide away. J is TRBJ2-2 and V is TRBV4-3, with 10 bases that match TRBD1. The CDR3 is 17 residues long. Germline V lookup: CDR1 LGHNA, CDR2 YSLEER. CDR3 nucleotides: TGCGCCAGCAGCCAAGATGGCGGGACAGGGGTTGCCGGGGAGCTGATTTTT. This codes for CASSQDGGTGVAGELIF.

This clonotype was counted many times. CDR3 protein: CASTTGGTEAFF. DNA for the CDR3: TGTGCCAGCACAACAGGGGGAACTGAAGCTTTCTTT. V and J are TRBV27 and TRBJ1-1, with 8 bases that match TRBD1. The CDR3 sequence is 12 residues long. V trimming: 7 bases; J trimming: 5 bases; junction bases outside the gene matches: 3. Germline values: CDR1 MNHEY, CDR2 SMNVEV (reference sequence).

The chain employs TRBV15 and TRBJ1-5; D remains ambiguous. Germline assignment: CDR1 LNHNV and CDR2 YYDKDF (reference sequence). The CDR3 spans 12 residues. V was cut by 3 bases and J by 11 bases, with 11 bases left in between. The CDR3 is CATSSRMQTQHF. The CDR3 DNA is TGTGCCACCAGCAGCAGGATGCAGACCCAGCATTTT.

The sample holds a few counts of this clonotype. The J gene is TRBJ2-5, the V gene TRBV15; 7 bases agree with TRBD1. The junction had 3 bases not matched to a gene; V was cut back by 1 base and J by 1 base. The V gene's germline CDR1 is LNHNV and CDR2 YYDKDF (reference sequence). The CDR3 totals 15 residues. DNA for the CDR3: TGTGCCACCAGCAGAGGGGGGACAGTCCAAGAGACCCAGTACTTC. The encoded protein is CATSRGGTVQETQYF.